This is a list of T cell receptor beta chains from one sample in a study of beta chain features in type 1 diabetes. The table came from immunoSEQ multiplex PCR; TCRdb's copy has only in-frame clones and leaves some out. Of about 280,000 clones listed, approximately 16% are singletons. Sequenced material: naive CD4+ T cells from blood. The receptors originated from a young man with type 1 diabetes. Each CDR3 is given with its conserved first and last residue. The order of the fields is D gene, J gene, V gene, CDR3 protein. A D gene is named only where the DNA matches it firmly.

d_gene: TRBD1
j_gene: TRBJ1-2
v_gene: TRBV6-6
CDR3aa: CASSFRDRFYGYTF

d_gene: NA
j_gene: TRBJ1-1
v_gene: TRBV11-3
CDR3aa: CASSLGKNTEAFF

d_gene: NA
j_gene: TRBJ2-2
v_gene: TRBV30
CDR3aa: CAWAGGVLTGELFF

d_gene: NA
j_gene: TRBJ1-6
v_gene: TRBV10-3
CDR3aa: CAMGGSSYNSPLHF

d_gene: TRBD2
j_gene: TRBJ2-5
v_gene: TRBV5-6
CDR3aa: CASSPTWREKETQYF

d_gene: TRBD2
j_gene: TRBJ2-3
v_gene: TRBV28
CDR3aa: CASSFVGLAGYTDTQYF

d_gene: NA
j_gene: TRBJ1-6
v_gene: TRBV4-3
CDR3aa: CASSQEFQGISYNSPLHF

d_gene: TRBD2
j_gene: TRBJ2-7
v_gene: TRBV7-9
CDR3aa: CASSSLAGGPYEQYF

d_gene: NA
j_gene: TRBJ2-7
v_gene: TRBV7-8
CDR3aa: CASSLLTPEQYF

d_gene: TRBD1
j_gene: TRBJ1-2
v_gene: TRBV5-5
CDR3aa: CASSSTTGGNYGYTF

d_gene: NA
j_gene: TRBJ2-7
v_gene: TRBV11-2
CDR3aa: CASTYTDLEQYF

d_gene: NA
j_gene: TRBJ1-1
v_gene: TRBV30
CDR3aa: CAWRGGTEAFF

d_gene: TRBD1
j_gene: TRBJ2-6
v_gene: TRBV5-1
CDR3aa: CASSSGTVSGANVLTF

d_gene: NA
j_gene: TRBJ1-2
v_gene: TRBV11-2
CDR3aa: CASSSTGPSNYGYTF

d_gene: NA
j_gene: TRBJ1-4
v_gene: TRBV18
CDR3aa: CASSPPGVNEKLFF

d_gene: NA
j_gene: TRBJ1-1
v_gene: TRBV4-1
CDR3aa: CASSREQGTEAFF

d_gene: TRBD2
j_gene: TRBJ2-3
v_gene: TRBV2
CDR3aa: CADASGGAVDTQYF

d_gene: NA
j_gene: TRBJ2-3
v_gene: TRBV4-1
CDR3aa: CASSQDREASGTDTQYF

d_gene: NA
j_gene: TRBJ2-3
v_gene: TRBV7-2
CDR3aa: CASSSGLSPDTQYF

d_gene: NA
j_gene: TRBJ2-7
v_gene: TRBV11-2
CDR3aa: CASSLAQGYEQYF

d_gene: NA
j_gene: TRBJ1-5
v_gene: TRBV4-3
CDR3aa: CASSLVRGTSNQPQHF

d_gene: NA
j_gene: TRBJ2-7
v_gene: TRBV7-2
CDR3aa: CASSLGGGPYEQYF

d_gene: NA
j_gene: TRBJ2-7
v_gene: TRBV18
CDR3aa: CASSQQDKYEQYF

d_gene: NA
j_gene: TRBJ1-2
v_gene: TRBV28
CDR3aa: CASSLSTHGYTF

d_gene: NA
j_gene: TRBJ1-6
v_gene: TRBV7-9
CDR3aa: CASSLDVGVSPLHF

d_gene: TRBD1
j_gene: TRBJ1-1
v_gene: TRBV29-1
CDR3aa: CSAYRRDRVMNTEAFF

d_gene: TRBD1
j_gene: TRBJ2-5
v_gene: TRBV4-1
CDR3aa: CASSQELGRGFRETQYF

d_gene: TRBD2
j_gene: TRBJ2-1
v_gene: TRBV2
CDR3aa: CASVDNGREQFF